This entry lists 20 T cell receptor beta chains sequenced from one sample in a study of T cells in Graves' hyperthyroidism and ophthalmopathy. Amplification yielded TCR beta CDR3 regions, with RNA transcripts as the source. The HTBI primer set was used in a first-round RT-PCR of the TCR CDR3. TCRdb reprocessed the multiplex PCR reads via MiXCR and lists one record per CDR3 protein. Of under 350,000 distinct CDR3 sequences listed, 17% are singletons. The sequenced sample was blood. Every receptor here comes from a woman in her sixties with Graves' ophthalmopathy.

There are many counts of this clonotype. The V call is TRBV2, the J call TRBJ2-5, with 8 bases identical to TRBD2. The CDR3 is made up of 15 amino acids. CDR1 is SNHLY, CDR2 FYNNEI, per germline. After removal of 7 bases from V and 5 bases from J, the junction contained 12 bases not matched to a gene. Here the CDR3 reads CASNRGNSGIETQYF. As DNA, the CDR3 is TGTGCCAGCAATAGGGGGAATAGCGGGATCGAGACCCAGTACTTC.

This clonotype was detected ten times or more. V gene TRBV28 combines with J gene TRBJ2-5; D is perhaps TRBD2 (6 bases). V was pared by 5 bases and J by 2 bases, with 9 bases between. The germline CDR1 and CDR2 sequences are MDHEN and SYDVKM. This CDR3 region has 13 residues. CDR3 loop: CASSLSGQETQYF. The CDR3 nucleotides read TGTGCCAGCAGTCTTAGCGGACAAGAGACCCAGTACTTC.

V usage is TRBV19 and J usage is TRBJ1-2; 8 positions agree with TRBD1. The trim removed 9 bases at V and 8 bases at J, leaving 17 bases unmatched. There are 15 residues in the CDR3. Germline assignment: CDR1 LNHDA and CDR2 SQIVND (reference sequence). CDR3 sequence (DNA): TGTGCCAGCCGGGAGGACAGGGATCCTTTCGGCGGCTACACCTTC. Translating it yields CASREDRDPFGGYTF.

J is TRBJ2-3 and V is TRBV10-3; 10 bases agree with TRBD2. Germline trimming cut 6 bases from V and 0 bases from J; bases unmatched to any gene: 3. CDR1 and CDR2 (germline): ENHRY, SYGVKD. The CDR3 loop spans 15 amino acids. CDR3 amino acids: CAISLTSGSTDTQYF. The CDR3 DNA sequence: TGTGCCATCAGCCTGACTAGCGGGAGCACAGATACGCAGTATTTT.

Ten or more counts support this clonotype. The V call is TRBV20-1, the J call TRBJ1-1, with D perhaps TRBD1 (5 bases). Germline CDR1 reads DFQATT; CDR2 reads SNEGSKA (reference sequence). Trimming removed 4 bases from V and 5 bases from J, with 11 bases in between. The CDR3 loop spans 12 amino acids. CDR3 amino acids: CSAKGRSTEAFF. For the CDR3, the DNA is TGCAGTGCTAAGGGACGTAGTACTGAAGCTTTCTTT.

This clonotype was observed at least ten times. The rearrangement links TRBV5-1 to TRBJ2-1, with 10 bases identical to TRBD2. Trimming at V came to 0 bases and at J to 8 bases, leaving 5 bases not matched to a gene. This CDR3 comprises 15 residues. The germline CDR1 and CDR2 sequences are SGHRS and YFSETQ. The chain's CDR3 is CASSLVLAGADEQFF. The CDR3, as DNA: TGCGCCAGCAGCTTGGTCCTAGCGGGGGCGGATGAGCAGTTCTTC.

CDR3 DNA sequence: TGTGCCAGCAGTTTATCTATCCGAACCGGGGAGCTGTTTTTT. Protein: CASSLSIRTGELFF. The rearrangement uses TRBV28 and TRBJ2-2; D call uncertain. Trimming took 1 base from V and 5 from J, leaving 8 bases between them. This CDR3 is built from 14 residues. Germline V CDR1 and CDR2: MDHEN, SYDVKM.

This clonotype was seen more than once but under ten times. The J gene is TRBJ2-5, the V gene TRBV10-3, with D tentatively TRBD2 (5 bases). Germline values: CDR1 ENHRY, CDR2 SYGVKD. The CDR3 is made up of 13 amino acids. Deletions cut 6 bases from V and 5 bases from J, with 13 bases between. The CDR3 sequence: CAIRILESETQYF. CDR3 in DNA: TGTGCCATCAGGATACTAGAGTCGGAGACCCAGTACTTC.

The sample holds many counts of this clonotype. The chain recombines TRBV9 with TRBJ2-7, with 9 nucleotides matching TRBD2. This CDR3 spans 18 amino acids. CDR1 and CDR2 from the germline V gene are SGDLS and YYNGEE. Trimming cost V 0 bases and J 0 bases; bases outside gene matches: 10. The CDR3 spells CASSVGASGGPSSYEQYF. The CDR3, as DNA: TGTGCCAGCAGCGTAGGAGCAAGCGGGGGGCCAAGCTCCTACGAGCAGTACTTC.

This clonotype was seen only a few times. The CDR3 reads CAWGPGQVTDTQYF. CDR3 DNA: TGTGCCTGGGGACCGGGACAGGTCACAGATACGCAGTATTTT. The chain joins TRBV30 to TRBJ2-3, with TRBD1 matching 8 bases. V lost 5 bases to trimming and J lost 2 bases; unmatched junction nucleotides: 6. CDR1 is GTSNPN and CDR2 is SVGIG in the germline V gene (reference sequence). This CDR3 comprises 14 residues. Variable domain in full (rest from reference TRBV30 and TRBJ2-3): SQTIHQWPATLVQPVGSPLSLECTVEGTSNPNLYWYRQAAGRGLQLLFYSVGIGQISSEVPQNLSASRPQDRQFILSSKKLLLSDSGFYLCAWGPGQVTDTQYFGPGTRLTVL.

This clonotype came up a few times. The chain is built from TRBV4-3 and TRBJ1-6, with D unresolved. CDR3 length equals 16 residues. The V end was cut by 4 bases, the J end by 7 bases, with 17 bases between. Germline V gene data show CDR1 as LGHNA and CDR2 as YSLEER. DNA of the CDR3: TGCGCCAGCAGCCCTTTTGGCACAGAAGGGAATTCACCCCTCCACTTT. Translated, it gives CASSPFGTEGNSPLHF.

This clonotype was detected ten times or more. This chain links TRBV28 with TRBJ2-5, with D possibly matching TRBD1 (8 bases). The CDR3 contains 15 residues. The germline CDR1 and CDR2 sequences are MDHEN and SYDVKM. V lost 3 bases and J lost 4, with 15 bases in between. The CDR3 loop reads CASSFIQGGGETQYF. The CDR3 DNA is TGTGCCAGCAGTTTCATACAGGGGGGGGGAGAGACCCAGTACTTC.

This clonotype was recorded many times. The V gene is TRBV27, the J gene TRBJ1-1; D perhaps matches TRBD1 (5 bases). Germline V gene sequence: CDR1 MNHEY, CDR2 SMNVEV (reference sequence). Trimming took off 1 base at V and 8 bases at J, with 11 bases between the two ends. The CDR3 length is 13 residues. CDR3 nucleotides: TGTGCCAGCAGTTTATACGGGGCTGCCGAAGCTTTCTTT. Translated: CASSLYGAAEAFF.

In this sample, this clonotype turned up many times. The chain has TRBV20-1 and TRBJ2-3; 8 bases are a match to TRBD2. The CDR3 contains 14 residues. Germline CDR1 DFQATT, CDR2 SNEGSKA (reference sequence). V lost 5 bases and J lost 3; bases outside the gene matches: 7. CDR3 region: CSAPISGETDTQYF. In DNA form, the CDR3 reads TGCAGTGCTCCCATTAGCGGGGAGACAGATACGCAGTATTTT.

The V gene is TRBV10-3, the J gene TRBJ2-3; TRBD2 matches 12 bases. In germline, CDR1 is ENHRY, CDR2 SYGVKD. The V gene end was trimmed by 1 base and the J gene end by 6 bases; junction bases not matched to a gene: 5. CDR3 length equals 16 residues. In nucleotides, the CDR3 is TGTGCCATCAGTGAGTGGGTGACTAGCGGGAGTGATACGCAGTATTTT. Translation gives CAISEWVTSGSDTQYF.

J is TRBJ2-1 and V is TRBV19; TRBD2 agrees at 12 bases. Germline V gene data show CDR1 as LNHDA and CDR2 as SQIVND (reference sequence). CDR3 length: 16 residues. V lost 5 bases to trimming and J lost 3 bases; unmatched junction nucleotides: 5. The CDR3: CASSQTSGSNYNEQFF. CDR3 sequence (DNA): TGTGCCAGTAGTCAGACTAGCGGGAGTAACTACAATGAGCAGTTCTTC. Drawing the rest from reference TRBV19 and TRBJ2-1, the complete variable domain is DGGITQSPKYLFRKEGQNVTLSCEQNLNHDAMYWYRQDPGQGLRLIYYSQIVNDFQKGDIAEGYSVSREKKESFPLTVTSAQKNPTAFYLCASSQTSGSNYNEQFFGPGTRLTVL.

This clonotype was detected only a few times. The chain couples TRBV29-1 to TRBJ1-2, with D perhaps matching TRBD1 (6 bases). In germline, CDR1 is SQVTM, CDR2 ANQGSEA. The CDR3 totals 13 residues. V lost 4 bases and J lost 5, with 14 bases in between. The CDR3 loop is CSVVALGAYGYTF. The CDR3 nucleotides are TGCAGCGTTGTAGCTCTGGGGGCTTATGGCTACACCTTC. The full variable domain, rest sourced from reference TRBV29-1 and TRBJ1-2, is SAVISQKPSRDICQRGTSLTIQCQVDSQVTMMFWYRQQPGQSLTLIATANQGSEATYESGFVIDKFPISRPNLTFSTLTVSNMSPEDSSIYLCSVVALGAYGYTFGSGTRLTVV.

This clonotype was counted ten times or more. The V and J genes are TRBV7-3 and TRBJ2-1; D is unclear. V lost 4 bases, J lost 5 bases, and 9 bases lay in between. The CDR3 is made up of 13 amino acids. Germline CDR1 and CDR2: SGHTA and FQGTGA. The chain's CDR3 is CASSYGRNNEQFF. The CDR3 DNA sequence: TGTGCCAGCAGCTACGGGCGAAACAATGAGCAGTTCTTC.

The table lists this clonotype with many counts. The chain combines TRBV29-1 with TRBJ2-1, with TRBD1 identical over 7 bases. CDR1 and CDR2 from the germline V gene are SQVTM and ANQGSEA. With V trimmed by 4 bases and J by 6 bases, 6 bases remained unmatched. The CDR3 runs to 13 residues. CDR3 in amino acids: CSVGQGPTNEQFF. The CDR3 coding sequence is TGCAGCGTTGGACAGGGACCAACCAATGAGCAGTTCTTC.

This clonotype was found many times. The J gene is TRBJ2-3, the V gene TRBV18; 7 nucleotides match TRBD2. Unmatched junction bases numbered 3, after V lost 3 bases and J lost 0 bases. The CDR3 extends over 15 amino acids. CDR1 is KGHSH, CDR2 LQKENI, per germline. CDR3: CASSPLAVSTDTQYF. Here the CDR3 DNA reads TGTGCCAGCTCACCGCTAGCGGTTAGCACAGATACGCAGTATTTT.